This TCR beta chain is from a study of response to subunit inactivated influenza vaccine. From the RT-PCR reads, TCRdb called clonotypes with MiXCR, one entry per CDR3 protein. The repertoire has about 570,000 distinct CDR3 sequences, about 11% of them found once; the top ten carry approximately 9.9%. V was cut by 4 bases and J by 0 bases, with 14 bases left in between. Germline values: CDR1 SGHRS, CDR2 YFSETQ. This CDR3 has 16 residues. The same data also contributed to another study, on T cells expressing NK-cell markers. That study adds: It was by 5'RACE template switching with UMIs that TCR beta cDNA was made. Seropositivity for HCMV was found in seven of the eight sequenced donors, with one seronegative.

The rearrangement joins TRBV5-1 to TRBJ2-1, with D possibly being TRBD2 (6 bases). This TCR was recovered from a man in his fifties who received an inactivated influenza vaccine. Sequencing was performed on PBMCs from blood, taken on the day of vaccination. This chain's CDR3 is CASSRGTDSSYNEQFF. The DNA for the CDR3 is TGCGCCAGCAGCCGGGGGACGGATAGCTCCTACAATGAGCAGTTCTTC.